This T cell receptor (beta chain) was sequenced in a study of PD-1 blockade in classical Hodgkin lymphoma. Study outcomes and limitations: The causes of the repertoire differences, possibly disease activity or prior therapy, remain undefined. According to reports, newly diagnosed patients had lower baseline TCR diversity than healthy donors, and relapsed/refractory patients had lower baseline TCR diversity still.

Time point indicated: newly diagnosed, previously untreated cHL patient sample. The comparison group had newly diagnosed, previously untreated classical Hodgkin lymphoma. Sequenced by immunoSEQ multiplex PCR; TCRdb stores in-frame clones only, minus some. The sample carries tens of thousands of clones, roughly 90% recorded once. V gave up 1 base and J gave up 7 bases; unmatched junction bases: 8. Germline V gene lookup returns CDR1 LNHDA and CDR2 SQIVND (reference sequence). The length of the CDR3 is 15 residues. A word on this clone: Its antigen is unknown.

This sequence originates from a human donor with classical Hodgkin lymphoma. The chain carries TRBV19 and TRBJ2-7, with 9 bases fitting TRBD2. The sample was peripheral blood mononuclear cells (PBMCs). CDR3 DNA: TGTGCCAGTAGTATAGTGGCTAGCGGGACGGCTGAGCAGTACTTC. Translating it yields CASSIVASGTAEQYF.